A selection of T cell receptor beta chains follows, all from one sample in a study of Ad26.COV2.S vaccination and SARS-CoV-2 variants. The data were produced by immunoSEQ multiplex PCR, yet TCRdb's version contains in-frame clones alone and is incomplete. Here the sample spans about 350,000 clones, roughly 91% being singletons. The source material was peripheral blood, sampled in a trial of Ad26.COV2.S vaccine versus placebo. These receptor sequences come from a person between 18 and 65 years old who received the Ad26.COV2.S COVID-19 vaccine or a placebo. CDR3s leave out the opening cysteine and the closing phenylalanine or tryptophan.

j_call v_call cdr3_aa
TRBJ1-5 TRBV5-6 ASSLGTEEGQPQH
TRBJ1-1 TRBV20-1 SASIQANTEAF
TRBJ2-7 TRBV4-2 ASSLQGYEQY
TRBJ2-5 TRBV7-9 ASSAPSRLRAQY
TRBJ2-3 TRBV4-2 ASSQRLVNADTQY
TRBJ1-6 TRBV4-3 ASSQVRGGANSPLH
TRBJ2-5 TRBV5-4 ASSLAPSGGYQETQY
TRBJ2-1 TRBV6-5 ASSYSGGFSYNEQF
TRBJ1-2 TRBV29-1 SAVTDDYGYT
TRBJ1-1 TRBV5-6 ASSVGTLAEAF
TRBJ2-1 TRBV7-3 ASSSMVGSYNEQF
TRBJ2-5 TRBV18 ASSPRGLETQY
TRBJ1-2 TRBV5-8 ASSLNWGGTNYGYT
TRBJ2-1 TRBV19 ASSILGSGQGSYNEQF
TRBJ2-1 TRBV27 ASSLWLAGNEQF
TRBJ2-1 TRBV15 ATSRDMSGGREQF
TRBJ2-3 TRBV11-1 ASSYTDTQY
TRBJ2-5 TRBV2 ASSERASGVQETQY
TRBJ2-7 TRBV10-3 AITRDRDWEQY
TRBJ1-2 TRBV13 ASSLGESNVGYT
TRBJ1-1 TRBV18 ASIRRGGGNTEAF
TRBJ1-5 TRBV4-3 ASSQGWRSNQPQH
TRBJ2-1 TRBV6-5 ASSPLGTPYNEQF
TRBJ1-4 TRBV7-2 ASSSQGGEKLF
TRBJ2-7 TRBV5-8 ASSWAVKTYEQY
TRBJ2-1 TRBV11-3 ASSTRLVGISSDYNEQF
TRBJ2-5 TRBV30 AWSWGQTIKETQY
TRBJ1-1 TRBV9 ASSLGGGYTEAF
TRBJ1-1 TRBV7-9 ASSLLGGARTEAF
TRBJ1-6 TRBV28 ASITLGGTENSPLH
TRBJ2-7 TRBV6-5 ASRLTTGTVHEQY
TRBJ1-5 TRBV6-2/TRBV6-3 ASSYSISLSPSNQPQH
TRBJ1-1 TRBV6-6 ASKGVNTEAF
TRBJ1-6 TRBV30 AWTVNRDSPLH
TRBJ1-3 TRBV19 ASSKLQGSGNTIY
TRBJ1-6 TRBV5-1 ASKPEGSAFSPLH
TRBJ2-2 TRBV29-1 SASGADLNTGELF
TRBJ2-2 TRBV30 ASLWDPGELF
TRBJ2-4 TRBV11-2 ASSLGTGLGGDIQY
TRBJ2-1 TRBV7-8 ASSSLQTSRSYNEQF
TRBJ2-5 TRBV2 ASSEAYTGLRELRGQETQY